This T cell receptor (beta chain) derives from a study of blood T cell repertoires in COVID-19 (dated by TCRdb to 2020 to 2021). In the study overall: The collaborator samples originated in the United States, Italy and Spain and spanned the acute and convalescent phases of COVID-19. The material from the prospective study consisted of cDNA or gDNA derived from T cells, B-cell-depleted T cells, or PBMCs. The dataset comprised deeply sampled blood TCRbeta repertoires from subjects exposed to, actively infected with, or recovered from COVID-19. The repertoires were released in a freely available public database intended as a resource for research on the immune response to SARS-CoV-2. Samples came from the ongoing ImmuneRACE study (first 160 participants) plus 1,254 subjects from 6 global collaborators. A de-identified subject ID, COVID-19 status, age in years and sex were almost always included in the sample metadata. HLA class I and class II types, where available, came from metadata supplied by the sample provider rather than from assay-based typing. The research as a whole found: The quantity of clinical and demographic metadata differed by source and by participant and was supplied without curation.

TCRbeta CDR3 regions were amplified from genomic DNA by means of the immunoSEQ Assay, a bias-controlled multiplex PCR. Under the source paper's analysis protocol: Within the assay, amplification of reference gene primers was used to estimate how many nucleated cells each sample contained. To quantify the absolute abundance of each unique TCRbeta CDR3 rearrangement, sequence reads were collapsed and filtered. Productive Simpson clonality was computed per sample as the square root of Simpson's diversity index over productive rearrangements. The clones in this table, taken by TCRdb from immuneACCESS, are in-frame only. Not every clone is retained; where verified, under half of the shortfall comes from an unresolved V gene, and the cause of the rest is unknown. That table is the source of V, J and clone size, and D and trimming were worked out from the DNA. The sample data list 150,000 to 200,000 clones, and roughly four fifths of these were observed just once. The top ten hold roughly a fifth of the sample.

The germline V end is reduced by 8 bases and the J end by 0 bases; junction bases left unmatched: 7. CDR1 and CDR2 are drawn from the germline V gene: KGHSH, LQKENI. The cysteine opens and the phenylalanine closes a CDR3 of 15 amino acids. Solely the CDR3 DNA is kept, with 45 bases framed from the first base. A word on this clone: Its antigen is currently not known. Base qualities were left out, and no much larger clone turns up one base away.

Collaborating institutions collected whole blood in K2EDTA tubes following their own protocols. For TCRbeta analysis, collaborators shipped samples in one of three forms: frozen whole blood, isolated PBMCs, or DNA extracted from either of those sample types. This receptor chain uses TRBV18 and TRBJ2-3, and 8 bases in between align with TRBD2. The TCR originated in an elderly woman with acute or convalescent COVID-19. Sequencing input: peripheral blood. The CDR3: CASPATSGSTDTQYF. The base sequence is TGTGCCAGCCCCGCCACTAGCGGCAGCACAGATACGCAGTATTTT.